This TCR beta chain is from a study of T cell responses to AZD1222 COVID-19 vaccine. Remarks on this clone: Its target is unknown.

Method: immunoSEQ multiplex PCR; TCRdb's copy keeps in-frame clones and lacks some. The sample contains approximately 90,000 clones, under 95% of which appear only once. The CDR3 consists of 15 residues. Trimming at V came to 8 bases and at J to 4 bases, leaving 7 bases not matched to a gene. Germline V gene sequence: CDR1 MNHNY, CDR2 SVGAGI (reference sequence). General study results and limits: Reportedly, nearly half of unique spike TCRs recognized epitopes outside B.1.351/B.1.1.7 mutations. Regions 160-218 and 743-854 dominated among vaccine-associated CD4 TCRs spanning spike.

The material was peripheral blood, obtained on day 0 of AZD1222 vaccination. The sequence was obtained from an adult in good health. The chain links TRBV6-6 to TRBJ2-2; TRBD2 matches 10 bases. The CDR3 region is CASYKREGRTGELFF. The DNA of the CDR3 is TGTGCCAGCTATAAGCGGGAGGGTCGCACCGGGGAGCTGTTTTTT.